A selection of T cell receptor beta chains follows, all from one sample in a study of blood T cell repertoires in COVID-19. Measured with immunoSEQ multiplex PCR; TCRdb has only the in-frame clones, and not every one. In the table there are around 100,000 clones, 89% of which are singletons. The source material was peripheral blood. All receptors come from a woman aged 60-70 years with acute or convalescent COVID-19. CDR3s include the opening cysteine and the closing phenylalanine or tryptophan. A D gene is named only where the DNA matches it firmly. Size is omitted from some rows. Given values are once, few, many or a class for expanded clones.

v_call: TRBV5-1
j_call: TRBJ2-3
d_call: TRBD2
clone_size: .
cdr3_aa: CASSSSGPSTDTQYF
cdr3_nt: TGCGCCAGCAGCTCTAGCGGCCCTAGCACAGATACGCAGTATTTT

v_call: TRBV28
j_call: TRBJ1-1
d_call: TRBD1
clone_size: .
cdr3_aa: CASTRQGSSEAFF
cdr3_nt: TGTGCCAGCACTAGACAGGGCTCCAGTGAAGCTTTCTTT

v_call: TRBV7-6
j_call: TRBJ1-5
d_call: TRBD1
clone_size: .
cdr3_aa: CASSPLGQGRQPQHF
cdr3_nt: TGTGCCAGCAGCCCGCTTGGACAGGGACGGCAGCCCCAGCATTTT

v_call: TRBV27
j_call: TRBJ1-1
d_call: .
clone_size: .
cdr3_aa: CASKFRVTLSTEAFF
cdr3_nt: TGTGCCAGCAAATTCCGCGTTACGTTGAGCACTGAAGCTTTCTTT

v_call: TRBV10-1
j_call: TRBJ1-5
d_call: .
clone_size: .
cdr3_aa: CPPRRLVCRQPQHF
cdr3_nt: TGCCCCCCCCGTCGACTGGTTTGTAGACAGCCCCAGCATTTT

v_call: TRBV6-1
j_call: TRBJ1-2
d_call: .
clone_size: .
cdr3_aa: CASSEYSGYTF
cdr3_nt: TGTGCCAGCAGTGAATACAGCGGCTACACCTTC

v_call: TRBV18
j_call: TRBJ1-4
d_call: .
clone_size: once
cdr3_aa: CASSQTDGNEKLFF
cdr3_nt: TGTGCCAGCTCACAGACAGACGGTAATGAAAAACTGTTTTTT

v_call: TRBV3-1/TRBV3-2
j_call: TRBJ2-5
d_call: .
clone_size: once
cdr3_aa: CASSQDRLLQETQYF
cdr3_nt: TGTGCCAGCAGCCAAGACCGACTTCTCCAAGAGACCCAGTACTTC

v_call: TRBV4-1
j_call: TRBJ2-6
d_call: TRBD1
clone_size: once
cdr3_aa: CASSLGQGNGANVLTF
cdr3_nt: TGCGCCAGCAGCCTCGGACAGGGGAACGGGGCCAACGTCCTGACTTTC

v_call: TRBV10-2
j_call: TRBJ2-7
d_call: TRBD2
clone_size: .
cdr3_aa: CASSEPHGASGYEQYF
cdr3_nt: TGCGCCAGCAGTGAGCCTCACGGGGCTAGCGGTTACGAGCAGTACTTC

v_call: TRBV6-6
j_call: TRBJ1-3
d_call: .
clone_size: .
cdr3_aa: CASSYLQGLGGNTIYF
cdr3_nt: TGTGCCAGCAGTTACTTGCAGGGGTTGGGCGGAAACACCATATATTTT

v_call: TRBV9
j_call: TRBJ1-2
d_call: TRBD1
clone_size: once
cdr3_aa: CASSYRGGFDYGYTF
cdr3_nt: TGTGCCAGCAGCTACAGGGGAGGTTTCGACTATGGCTACACCTTC

v_call: TRBV5-4
j_call: TRBJ1-2
d_call: TRBD1
clone_size: .
cdr3_aa: CASSLVDRESAGYTF
cdr3_nt: TGTGCCAGCAGCTTGGTAGACAGGGAATCGGCCGGCTACACCTTC

v_call: TRBV24-1
j_call: TRBJ2-3
d_call: TRBD2
clone_size: few
cdr3_aa: CATSDPRTSGGSTDTQYF
cdr3_nt: TGTGCCACCAGTGATCCCCGGACTAGCGGGGGTAGCACAGATACGCAGTATTTT

v_call: TRBV28
j_call: TRBJ2-5
d_call: TRBD2
clone_size: .
cdr3_aa: CASRPGGETQYF
cdr3_nt: TGTGCCAGCCGCCCGGGGGGAGAGACCCAGTACTTC

v_call: TRBV23-1
j_call: TRBJ1-4
d_call: .
clone_size: .
cdr3_aa: CASSQSRSGLEEEKLFF
cdr3_nt: TGCGCCAGCAGTCAATCTCGCTCAGGCCTGGAGGAGGAAAAACTGTTTTTT

v_call: TRBV19
j_call: TRBJ2-7
d_call: .
clone_size: .
cdr3_aa: CASSITLGLYEQYF
cdr3_nt: TGTGCCAGTAGTATTACTCTGGGACTCTACGAGCAGTACTTC

v_call: TRBV5-6
j_call: TRBJ1-2
d_call: .
clone_size: .
cdr3_aa: CASSLDSSYTF
cdr3_nt: TGTGCCAGCAGCTTGGACAGTAGCTACACCTTC

v_call: TRBV7-9
j_call: TRBJ2-3
d_call: .
clone_size: .
cdr3_aa: CASSLGASTDTQYF
cdr3_nt: TGTGCCAGCAGCTTAGGGGCTAGCACAGATACGCAGTATTTT

v_call: TRBV6-5
j_call: TRBJ1-1
d_call: TRBD1
clone_size: .
cdr3_aa: CASRGQGVDAFF
cdr3_nt: TGTGCCAGCAGGGGACAGGGGGTTGATGCTTTCTTT

v_call: TRBV27
j_call: TRBJ2-7
d_call: .
clone_size: .
cdr3_aa: CATTAWSGEQYF
cdr3_nt: TGTGCCACCACTGCTTGGTCGGGGGAGCAGTACTTC

v_call: TRBV10-3
j_call: TRBJ1-5
d_call: TRBD1
clone_size: .
cdr3_aa: CATGAGDRGNQPQHF
cdr3_nt: TGTGCCACAGGGGCAGGGGACAGGGGCAATCAGCCCCAGCATTTT

v_call: TRBV19
j_call: TRBJ1-4
d_call: .
clone_size: once
cdr3_aa: CASSIRVREKLFF
cdr3_nt: TGTGCCAGTAGTATAAGAGTCAGGGAAAAACTGTTTTTT

v_call: TRBV2
j_call: TRBJ1-2
d_call: .
clone_size: .
cdr3_aa: CASTGDYGYTF
cdr3_nt: TGTGCCAGCACGGGGGACTATGGCTACACCTTC